The rows below give T cell receptor beta chains drawn from one sample of a study of blood T cell repertoires in COVID-19. TCRdb keeps only in-frame clones here, not all; method: immunoSEQ multiplex PCR. Among under 130,000 clones listed, about four fifths were seen once. Sequencing was done on a sample of peripheral blood. Receptor source: a human donor in a cohort sampled during active COVID-19. The CDR3 runs from the conserved cysteine through the conserved F or W.

TRBV5-6	TRBJ1-4	CASSSFEGANEKLFF
TRBV11-2	TRBJ1-6	CASSLEQYNSPLHF
TRBV6-5	TRBJ2-2	CASSPAGGNTGELFF
TRBV3-1/TRBV3-2	TRBJ2-1	CASSTMDRGMPNEQFF
TRBV3-1/TRBV3-2	TRBJ1-2	CASSTRTSHYGYTF
TRBV5-4	TRBJ1-4	CASSPGTGGGLVSEKLFF
TRBV5-1	TRBJ2-5	CASSRGRGQETQYF
TRBV7-8	TRBJ1-1	CASSRTGAMNTEAFF
TRBV7-2	TRBJ2-1	CASTLTSGGFYNEQFF
TRBV10-3	TRBJ1-1	CAISVDGTAEAFF
TRBV9	TRBJ2-1	CASSVAGTSQSNEQFF
TRBV2	TRBJ1-3	CASSLDRAAGNTIYF
TRBV27	TRBJ1-5	CASKSGTASNQPQHF
TRBV6-2/TRBV6-3	TRBJ2-1	CASSEGLRGPGGDEQFF
TRBV3-1/TRBV3-2	TRBJ2-7	CASTRGQGAEEQYF
TRBV30	TRBJ1-4	CAWSRRRGGRKLFF
TRBV10-3	TRBJ1-1	CAISDRNMNTEAFF
TRBV19	TRBJ2-5	CASSIVGAGKETQYF
TRBV10-3	TRBJ1-5	CAIRGTGDQPQHF
TRBV10-1	TRBJ1-1	CASSPGITEAFF
TRBV10-3	TRBJ2-4	CAISEWFGGGAKNIQYF
TRBV6-5	TRBJ1-4	CASRDSSTNEKLFF
TRBV15	TRBJ2-5	CATSRAPLEQETQYF
TRBV12-3/TRBV12-4	TRBJ2-5	CASSLSGAETQYF
TRBV3-1/TRBV3-2	TRBJ2-4	CASSHPGLAGGRAKNIQYF
TRBV4-3	TRBJ1-5	CASSQEAWGYQPQHF
TRBV12-3/TRBV12-4	TRBJ2-3	CASSLLPGDTQYF
TRBV9	TRBJ2-7	CASSVDGTGGYEQYF
TRBV2	TRBJ2-2	CASSWDSSLLTGELFF
TRBV2	TRBJ2-2	CASKTRANTGELFF
TRBV14	TRBJ1-5	CASSQGDFQAQHF
TRBV18	TRBJ2-3	CASSSQGLGTDTQYF
TRBV19	TRBJ2-7	CASSTSLGPYEQYF
TRBV6-1	TRBJ2-1	CASSALIAGMYNEQFF
TRBV27	TRBJ1-3	CASGQNSGNTIYF
TRBV30	TRBJ2-7	CAWMGQGPTYEQYF
TRBV6-1	TRBJ1-6	CASSELPQGDSPLHF
TRBV5-1	TRBJ1-1	CASSLARDRNTEAFF
TRBV9	TRBJ1-4	CASSVDGTPLGDNEKLFF
TRBV7-2	TRBJ2-4	CASSSRVGNIQYF
TRBV15	TRBJ1-5	CATSRGRDRGSEPQHF
TRBV6-5	TRBJ2-4	CASSYLQGGGKNIQYF
TRBV6-1	TRBJ1-1	CASSDPNMNTEAFF
TRBV10-3	TRBJ2-3	CAISQPPGASGGADTQYF
TRBV12-3/TRBV12-4	TRBJ2-3	CASSFNGADTQYF
TRBV5-4	TRBJ2-7	CASSLVASGGYEQYF